These 32 T cell receptor beta chains were sequenced from one sample in a study of cytomegalovirus exposure and HLA in healthy donors (dated by TCRdb to about 2017). Libraries were constructed by the immunoSEQ multiplex PCR assay. The multiplex PCR relied on a mix of 60 forward primers for TCR Vbeta segments and 13 reverse primers for TCR Jbeta segments. TCRdb carries this immuneACCESS record with in-frame sequences only. Its versions omit some clonotypes, under half of them owing to an unresolved V gene in the studies checked, with the rest unexplained. The sample's own table lists roughly 60,000 clones. The ten biggest clones cover less than 2.5% of the sample. Sequenced material: PBMCs. The receptors were sampled from a woman between 18 and 29 years old in good health and CMV-seronegative.

This chain joins TRBV5-6 and TRBJ2-2, with unresolved D. From germline, CDR1 is SGHDT and CDR2 YYEEEE. This CDR3 contains 15 residues. Trimming pared 2 bases from V and 4 bases from J, leaving 12 bases between. The CDR3 bases are TGTGCCAGCAGCTTATCACAGCTGGTCACCGGGGAGCTGTTTTTT. Its translation is CASSLSQLVTGELFF. Filled out from reference TRBV5-6 and TRBJ2-2, the complete variable domain reads DAGVTQSPTHLIKTRGQQVTLRCSPKSGHDTVSWYQQALGQGPQFIFQYYEEEERQRGNFPDRFSGHQFPNYSSELNVNALLLGDSALYLCASSLSQLVTGELFFGEGSRLTVL.

The chain's CDR3 is CASSKGLTNEKLFF. The CDR3 DNA follows: TGTGCCAGCAGTAAGGGGTTGACTAATGAAAAACTGTTTTTT. This chain connects TRBV2 to TRBJ1-4; a weak D match, TRBD1 (5 bases). CDR3 length: 14 residues. CDR1 SNHLY and CDR2 FYNNEI come from the germline V gene. V was clipped by 5 bases and J by 2 bases, with 9 bases between them. The whole variable domain, filled in from reference TRBV2 and TRBJ1-4, reads EPEVTQTPSHQVTQMGQEVILRCVPISNHLYFYWYRQILGQKVEFLVSFYNNEISEKSEIFDDQFSVERPDGSNFTLKIRSTKLEDSAMYFCASSKGLTNEKLFFGSGTQLSVL.

This sequence joins TRBV14 and TRBJ1-6, with D unclear. V lost 2 bases and J lost 7, with 12 bases in between. Germline CDR1 and CDR2: SGHDN and FVKESK. CDR3 length: 15 amino acids. CDR3 coding DNA: TGTGCCAGCAGCCAAAATATCGGACTAAATTCACCCCTCCACTTT. This translates into CASSQNIGLNSPLHF.

This chain joins TRBV11-2 and TRBJ2-7; 11 positions match TRBD1. There are 15 residues in the CDR3. J gave up 0 bases and V 5 bases, and 3 bases lay outside the gene matches. The germline V gene has CDR1 SGHAT and CDR2 FQNNGV. DNA of the CDR3: TGTGCCAGCAGCCCGGGACAGGGGGTCTCCTACGAGCAGTACTTC. As protein: CASSPGQGVSYEQYF.

The V call is TRBV18, the J call TRBJ2-7, with a weak D call TRBD1 (6 bases). V lost 1 base and J lost 1, with 11 bases in between. Per the germline V gene, CDR1 is KGHSH and CDR2 is LQKENI. The CDR3 is 15 amino acids. CDR3 sequence: CASSPLTGLSYEQYF. The DNA of the CDR3 is TGTGCCAGCTCACCACTTACAGGGTTATCCTACGAGCAGTACTTC.

CDR3 residues: CASRPGEGDQPQHF. CDR3 coding DNA: TGTGCCAGCAGGCCCGGGGAGGGAGATCAGCCCCAGCATTTT. The V gene is TRBV28, the J gene TRBJ1-5; no definite D call. CDR1 is MDHEN and CDR2 is SYDVKM in the germline V gene. V dropped 6 bases and J dropped 5 bases, with 14 bases sitting between them. The CDR3 consists of 14 residues.

The rearrangement links TRBV5-1 to TRBJ1-1, with TRBD1 as a possible D gene (6 bases). CDR1 is SGHRS, CDR2 YFSETQ, per germline. Trimming left V 3 bases short and J 10 bases short, with 28 bases between. The CDR3 runs to 17 residues. CDR3 protein: CASSSNEITGLSLGAFF. The CDR3 DNA reads TGCGCCAGCAGCTCGAACGAAATTACAGGGTTGTCGCTTGGAGCTTTCTTT.

In DNA, the CDR3 is TGTGCCAGCACTATCACAGATAACTATGGCTACACCTTC. Amino acids: CASTITDNYGYTF. The chain links TRBV6-1 to TRBJ1-2, with no clear D. V was pared by 7 bases and J by 1 base, with 10 bases between. Germline CDR1 is MNHNS and CDR2 is SASEGT. The CDR3 sequence is 13 residues long.

The rearrangement uses TRBV7-3 and TRBJ1-6; TRBD1 agrees at 9 bases. From germline, CDR1 is SGHTA and CDR2 FQGTGA. The junction had 1 base not matched to a gene; V was cut back by 3 bases and J by 7 bases. The length of the CDR3 is 14 residues. CDR3 nucleotide sequence: TGTGCCAGCAGCTTGGACAGGGGAAATTCACCCCTCCACTTT. Protein product: CASSLDRGNSPLHF.

The chain carries TRBV5-6 and TRBJ1-2, with 8 bases fitting TRBD1. Looked up from germline, CDR1 is SGHDT and CDR2 is YYEEEE. V gave up 3 bases and J gave up 4 bases; unmatched junction bases: 8. The CDR3 sequence is 15 residues long. Here the CDR3 DNA reads TGTGCCAGCAGCTCGCAGGGGGCGCGTGGCTATGGCTACACCTTC. It specifies CASSSQGARGYGYTF.

The chain links TRBV7-2 to TRBJ2-7; possibly TRBD2 for D (7 bases). This CDR3 region has 14 residues. CDR1 and CDR2 (germline): SGHTA, FQGNSA. V lost 5 bases, J lost 3 bases, and 14 bases lay in between. CDR3 in DNA: TGTGCCAGCAGCCCGGGGGGAGGGGGCTACGAGCAGTACTTC. Amino acid sequence: CASSPGGGGYEQYF.

The chain carries TRBV15 and TRBJ1-5; TRBD1 matches 8 bases. V trimming: 2 bases; J trimming: 4 bases; junction bases outside the gene matches: 1. The germline V gene encodes CDR1 LNHNV and CDR2 YYDKDF (reference sequence). CDR3 length: 14 residues. CDR3 residues: CATSRQGANQPQHF. CDR3 coding DNA: TGTGCCACCAGCAGACAGGGGGCAAATCAGCCCCAGCATTTT.

V is TRBV2 and J is TRBJ2-7; TRBD1 agrees at 7 bases. Germline V gene data show CDR1 as SNHLY and CDR2 as FYNNEI. V was pared by 7 bases and J by 2 bases, with 2 bases of the junction left unmatched. This CDR3 comprises 12 residues. CDR3 nucleotide sequence: TGTGCCAGCAAGAGGGGGCCCTACGAGCAGTACTTC. This gives the protein CASKRGPYEQYF.

The chain links TRBV29-1 to TRBJ2-1; 7 nucleotides agree with TRBD2. Germline CDR1 SQVTM, CDR2 ANQGSEA. This CDR3 region has 12 residues. J gave up 8 bases and V 8 bases, and 9 bases lay outside the gene matches. The DNA for the CDR3 is TGCAGCACTGCAAGCGGGGCCGATGAGCAGTTCTTC. Translating it yields CSTASGADEQFF.

V and J are TRBV5-1 and TRBJ2-3, with D perhaps matching TRBD1 (5 bases). The CDR3 has 17 amino acids. The V gene's germline CDR1 is SGHRS and CDR2 YFSETQ. Trimming left V 4 bases short and J 6 bases short, with 24 bases between. The CDR3 nucleotides read TGCGCCAGCAGCCCCACCGACAGCCGCCAACTGGGGGATACGCAGTATTTT. As protein: CASSPTDSRQLGDTQYF.

The gene calls are TRBV5-6 and TRBJ1-2, with 10 positions matching TRBD1. The CDR3 extends over 16 amino acids. Germline CDR1 and CDR2: SGHDT and YYEEEE. Trimming took 4 bases from V and 5 from J; bases not matched to a gene: 11. CDR3 sequence reads: CASSPTGGEVSYGYTF. In nucleotides, the CDR3 is TGTGCCAGCAGCCCGACAGGGGGCGAGGTGTCGTATGGCTACACCTTC.

CDR3 DNA: TGTGCCTGGAGCGGAATCCTGGGGAGAAGTCAGCCCCAGCATTTT. It yields the protein CAWSGILGRSQPQHF. This chain links TRBV30 with TRBJ1-5; D remains ambiguous. Germline loops: CDR1 GTSNPN, CDR2 SVGIG (reference sequence). The CDR3 extends over 15 amino acids. The germline V and J ends were trimmed by 3 bases and 6 bases, with 18 bases remaining between them.

The CDR3 coding sequence is TGTGCCAGCTCACCAAACCGGGACAGGGGGCGCGGCTATGGCTACACCTTC. The encoded protein is CASSPNRDRGRGYGYTF. The rearrangement joins TRBV18 to TRBJ1-2; 12 bases line up with TRBD1. Trimming took 2 bases from V and 4 from J; bases not matched to a gene: 8. The V gene's germline CDR1 is KGHSH and CDR2 LQKENI. The CDR3 has 17 residues. Filled out from reference TRBV18 and TRBJ1-2, the complete variable domain reads NAGVMQNPRHLVRRRGQEARLRCSPMKGHSHVYWYRQLPEEGLKFMVYLQKENIIDESGMPKERFSAEFPKEGPSILRIQQVVRGDSAAYFCASSPNRDRGRGYGYTFGSGTRLTVV.

The rearrangement joins TRBV12-5 to TRBJ2-7; D gene ambiguous. Trimming took 5 bases from V and 2 from J, leaving 16 bases between them. CDR1 is LGHNT, CDR2 FRNRAP, per germline. The CDR3 extends over 15 amino acids. The CDR3 reads CASGPLASDTYEQYF. The CDR3 DNA reads as TGTGCTAGTGGTCCCCTCGCGAGTGATACCTACGAGCAGTACTTC.

The chain recombines TRBV6-6 with TRBJ2-1, with 8 bases aligning to TRBD2. V lost 11 bases, J lost 8 bases, and 14 bases stayed unmatched. Germline CDR1 reads MNHNY; CDR2 reads SVGAGI (reference sequence). CDR3 length: 14 amino acids. CDR3 sequence: CASRDGRARDEQFF. CDR3 sequence (DNA): TGTGCCTCCCGGGACGGGAGGGCCAGGGATGAGCAGTTCTTC.

The chain employs TRBV5-1 and TRBJ1-1; TRBD1 matches at 9 bases. The CDR3 contains 16 residues. Germline V lookup: CDR1 SGHRS, CDR2 YFSETQ. J gave up 3 bases and V 2 bases, and 8 bases lay outside the gene matches. The CDR3 region is CASSFSPGQGDTEAFF. The CDR3 nucleotides read TGCGCCAGCAGCTTCTCCCCGGGACAGGGCGACACTGAAGCTTTCTTT. The full variable domain, in which reference TRBV5-1 and TRBJ1-1 provide the parts outside the CDR3, is KAGVTQTPRYLIKTRGQQVTLSCSPISGHRSVSWYQQTPGQGLQFLFEYFSETQRNKGNFPGRFSGRQFSNSRSEMNVSTLELGDSALYLCASSFSPGQGDTEAFFGQGTRLTVV.

The chain uses TRBV7-9 and TRBJ1-4, with D possibly TRBD1 on 5 matching bases. The CDR3 extends over 14 amino acids. The V end was cut by 11 bases, the J end by 3 bases, with 16 bases between. Per germline, CDR1 SEHNR and CDR2 FQNEAQ (reference sequence). The CDR3 protein is CALPTGAANEKLFF. The DNA for the CDR3 is TGTGCCCTACCTACTGGGGCAGCTAATGAAAAACTGTTTTTT.

The rearrangement links TRBV7-8 to TRBJ2-7; perhaps TRBD2 as D (6 bases). The germline V and J ends were trimmed by 5 bases and 0 bases, with 14 bases remaining between them. CDR3 size: 15 residues. Looked up from germline, CDR1 is SGHVS and CDR2 is FQNEAQ. CDR3 region: CASSPGLAPSYEQYF. CDR3 DNA: TGTGCCAGCAGCCCGGGACTCGCACCCTCCTACGAGCAGTACTTC. Using reference TRBV7-8 and TRBJ2-7 for the parts outside the CDR3, the full variable domain is GAGVSQSPRYKVAKRGQDVALRCDPISGHVSLFWYQQALGQGPEFLTYFQNEAQLDKSGLPSDRFFAERPEGSVSTLKIQRTQQEDSAVYLCASSPGLAPSYEQYFGPGTRLTVT.

The genes are TRBV29-1 and TRBJ2-1; D is possibly TRBD1 (5 bases). V dropped 7 bases and J dropped 7 bases, with 17 bases sitting between them. CDR1 and CDR2 (germline): SQVTM, ANQGSEA. The CDR3 contains 13 residues. The CDR3 loop is CSDTGSKANEQFF. In nucleotides, the CDR3 is TGCAGCGACACAGGATCGAAGGCGAATGAGCAGTTCTTC.

The chain is built from TRBV6-1 and TRBJ2-1; 7 bases align to TRBD2. V gave up 2 bases and J gave up 6 bases; unmatched junction bases: 7. Germline CDR1 MNHNS, CDR2 SASEGT. CDR3 size: 15 residues. CDR3 amino acids: CASSERAGEPNEQFF. DNA for the CDR3: TGTGCCAGCAGTGAAAGGGCGGGAGAACCCAATGAGCAGTTCTTC.

V and J are TRBV11-3 and TRBJ1-3; D gene uncertain. The germline gives CDR1 SGHNT, CDR2 YENEEA. The CDR3 spans 14 residues. Trimming took off 5 bases at V and 0 bases at J, with 8 bases between the two ends. This CDR3 is CASSAHGSGNTIYF. The DNA for the CDR3 is TGTGCCAGCAGCGCCCACGGCTCTGGAAACACCATATATTTT.

The CDR3 here is CASSPYTDDNEQFF. Written as DNA, the CDR3 is TGTGCCAGCTCACCATATACAGACGACAATGAGCAGTTCTTC. This rearrangement joins TRBV18 to TRBJ2-1; D is undetermined. CDR1 KGHSH and CDR2 LQKENI come from the germline V gene. Trimming pared 2 bases from V and 5 bases from J, leaving 10 bases between. This CDR3 comprises 14 residues.

This chain links TRBV10-1 with TRBJ1-1; D is ambiguous. CDR3 length equals 16 residues. Germline V CDR1 and CDR2: WNHNN, SYGVQD (reference sequence). The V and J ends lost 3 bases and 1 base respectively, with 15 bases between them. The chain's CDR3 is CASSDTGRGGNTEAFF. CDR3 in DNA: TGCGCCAGCAGTGATACCGGCCGGGGAGGGAACACTGAAGCTTTCTTT.

The chain carries TRBV6-1 and TRBJ1-4; D uncertain. V lost 6 bases and J lost 4, with 15 bases in between. CDR1 and CDR2 from the germline V gene are MNHNS and SASEGT. The CDR3 totals 15 residues. The CDR3 nucleotides read TGTGCCAGCAGGCTCTCCGCGGGAGATAATGAAAAACTGTTTTTT. It codes for CASRLSAGDNEKLFF.

Turning to this clone: The junction and the germline gene differ at one end; a read error may be behind it. CDR3 loop: CASSAWGGPSSGNNIYF. CDR3 sequence (DNA): TGTGCCAGCAGCGCTTGGGGGGGGCCAAGCTCTGGAAACAACATATATTTT. This chain uses TRBV9 with TRBJ1-3; perhaps TRBD1 as D (6 bases). Germline CDR1 is SGDLS and CDR2 is YYNGEE. The CDR3 length is 17 residues.

The CDR3 is CASNPGLFRNTIYF. CDR3 sequence (DNA): TGTGCCAGCAATCCAGGGCTTTTTCGAAACACCATATATTTT. The chain is built from TRBV9 and TRBJ1-3; a weak D match, TRBD1 (5 bases). CDR3 size: 14 residues. Trimming left V 6 bases short and J 5 bases short, with 15 bases between. Germline V CDR1 and CDR2: SGDLS, YYNGEE.

V gene TRBV13 combines with J gene TRBJ2-7; D gene uncertain. Trimming cost V 3 bases and J 4 bases, with 16 bases left between them. CDR1 is PRHDT, CDR2 FYEKMQ, per germline (reference sequence). The CDR3 is 15 amino acids. CDR3 in amino acids: CASSLSATLRYEQYF. The CDR3 DNA reads TGTGCCAGCAGCTTGTCGGCCACGCTGAGGTACGAGCAGTACTTC.